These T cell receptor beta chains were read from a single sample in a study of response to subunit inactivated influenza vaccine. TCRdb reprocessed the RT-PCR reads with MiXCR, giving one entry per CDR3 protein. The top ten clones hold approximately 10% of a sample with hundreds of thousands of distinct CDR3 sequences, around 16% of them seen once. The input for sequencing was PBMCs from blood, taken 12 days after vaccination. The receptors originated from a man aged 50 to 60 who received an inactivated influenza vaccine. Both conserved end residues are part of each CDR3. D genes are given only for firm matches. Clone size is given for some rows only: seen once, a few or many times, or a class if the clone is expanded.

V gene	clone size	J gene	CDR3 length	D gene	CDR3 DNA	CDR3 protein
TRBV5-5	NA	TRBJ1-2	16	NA	TGTGCCAGCAGCTTGGCAGTTAGAAGGGACGGTTATGGCTACACCTTC	CASSLAVRRDGYGYTF
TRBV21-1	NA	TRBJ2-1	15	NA	TGTGCCAGCAGCAAAGGTCAACGGGACTACAATGAGCAGTTCTTC	CASSKGQRDYNEQFF
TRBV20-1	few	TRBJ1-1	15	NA	TGCAGTGCACCTCCCCGGACTTCGCCGGTAACTGAAGCTTTCTTT	CSAPPRTSPVTEAFF
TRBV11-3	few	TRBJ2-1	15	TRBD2	TGTGCCAGCAGCAAAGGTGGGACTAGGGACCCTGAGCAGTTCTTC	CASSKGGTRDPEQFF
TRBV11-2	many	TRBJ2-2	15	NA	TGTGCCAGCAGCTCGCTTTGGGGGAACACCGGGGAGCTGTTTTTT	CASSSLWGNTGELFF
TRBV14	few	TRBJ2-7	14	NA	TGTGCCAGCAGCCAAGATATGGAACCCTACGAGCAGTACTTC	CASSQDMEPYEQYF
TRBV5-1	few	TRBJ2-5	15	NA	TGCGCCAGCAGCTTGATGACAGGAGAAGGGGAGACCCAGTACTTC	CASSLMTGEGETQYF
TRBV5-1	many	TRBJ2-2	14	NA	TGCGCCAGCAGCTTGGAGCGGAGCTCCGGGGAGCTGTTTTTT	CASSLERSSGELFF
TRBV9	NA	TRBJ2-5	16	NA	TGTGCCAGCAGCGTAGGAATGACGCCCGAAGGAGAGACCCAGTACTTC	CASSVGMTPEGETQYF
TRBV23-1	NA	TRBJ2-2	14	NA	TGCGCCAGCAGTCCCCTCGGCAGGGAAGGGGAGCTGTTTTTT	CASSPLGREGELFF
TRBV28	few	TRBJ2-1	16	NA	TGTGCCAGCAGTCCCCGGGCTAGGTACCTATACAATGAGCAGTTCTTC	CASSPRARYLYNEQFF
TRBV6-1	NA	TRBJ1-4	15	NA	TGTGCCAGCTTGCACACGGGCGATCCAAATGAAAAACTGTTTTTT	CASLHTGDPNEKLFF
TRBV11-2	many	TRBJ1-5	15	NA	TGTGCCAGCAGCTCAGGGCCGGATAACTATCAGCCCCAGCATTTT	CASSSGPDNYQPQHF
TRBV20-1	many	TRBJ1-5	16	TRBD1	TGCAGTGCTAGAACCGGGACAGGGGGCCGCAATCAGCCCCAGCATTTT	CSARTGTGGRNQPQHF
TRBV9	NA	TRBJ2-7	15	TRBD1	TGTGCCAGCAGCGTAGGGGGACAGGGGATCCACGAGCAGTACTTC	CASSVGGQGIHEQYF
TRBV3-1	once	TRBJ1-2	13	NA	TGTGCCAGCAGCCTTCAAAGTGCCTATGGCTACACCTTC	CASSLQSAYGYTF
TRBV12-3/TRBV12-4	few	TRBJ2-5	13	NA	TGTGCCAGCAGTCGTGGTATTCGAGAGACCCAGTACTTC	CASSRGIRETQYF
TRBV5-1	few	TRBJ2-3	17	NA	TGCGCCAGCAGCAAAGGACTAGGGGGGGGAAACACAGATACGCAGTATTTT	CASSKGLGGGNTDTQYF
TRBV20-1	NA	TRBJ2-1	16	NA	TGCAGTGCTCCTAGGGGTTTGGGTACTTTCTACAATGAGCAGTTCTTC	CSAPRGLGTFYNEQFF
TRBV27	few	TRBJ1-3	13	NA	TGTGCCAGCAGCTCCCTTCGTGGAAACACCATATATTTT	CASSSLRGNTIYF
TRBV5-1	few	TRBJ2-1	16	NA	TGCGCCAGCAGCTTGAATCCAGCGATCTCCTACAATGAGCAGTTCTTC	CASSLNPAISYNEQFF
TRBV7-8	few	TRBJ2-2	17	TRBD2	TGTGCCAGCAGCTTAGCGACAGCGGGAGTAGGGACCGGGGAGCTGTTTTTT	CASSLATAGVGTGELFF
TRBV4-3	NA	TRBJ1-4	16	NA	TGCGCCAGCAGCCATGCGGGCAGGTTCATTAATGAAAAACTGTTTTTT	CASSHAGRFINEKLFF
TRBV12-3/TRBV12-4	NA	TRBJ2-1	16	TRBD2	TGTGCCAGCAACCCCCAATTGACGCTAGCGGGCAATGAGCAGTTCTTC	CASNPQLTLAGNEQFF
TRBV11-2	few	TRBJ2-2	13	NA	TGTGCCAGCACAATAAGGAACACCGGGGAGCTGTTTTTT	CASTIRNTGELFF
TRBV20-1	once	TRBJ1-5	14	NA	TGCAGTGCTAGGGCAGTGGTAAGCAATCAGCCCCAGCATTTT	CSARAVVSNQPQHF
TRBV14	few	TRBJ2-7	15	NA	TGTGCCAGCAGCCAAGGGGGTTGGTGGGGCTACGAGCAGTACTTC	CASSQGGWWGYEQYF
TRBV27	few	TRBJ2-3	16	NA	TGTGCCAGCAGTTCCCCTCGGACGGCTAGCACAGATACGCAGTATTTT	CASSSPRTASTDTQYF
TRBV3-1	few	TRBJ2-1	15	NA	TGTGCCAGCAGCCAAATTTATAGCTCCTACAATGAGCAGTTCTTC	CASSQIYSSYNEQFF
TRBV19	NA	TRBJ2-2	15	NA	TGTGCCAGTAGTAGAATGGGACTCAACACCGGGGAGCTGTTTTTT	CASSRMGLNTGELFF
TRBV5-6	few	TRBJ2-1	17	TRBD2	TGTGCCAGCAGCTTGTTACTTGAGCGGGGGGGCTACAATGAGCAGTTCTTC	CASSLLLERGGYNEQFF
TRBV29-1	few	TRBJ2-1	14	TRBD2	TGCAGCGTAATGGGACTAGCGGGCGACAATGAGCAGTTCTTC	CSVMGLAGDNEQFF
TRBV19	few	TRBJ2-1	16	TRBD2	TGTGCCAGTAGTGCCCTGACTAGCGGGAGTTTCAATGAGCAGTTCTTC	CASSALTSGSFNEQFF
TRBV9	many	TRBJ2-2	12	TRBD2	TGTGCCAGCAGCTTAGCGGGCGGGGAGCTGTTTTTT	CASSLAGGELFF
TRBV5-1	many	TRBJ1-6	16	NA	TGCGCCAGCAGCCTGACTGGTTCAGGGGATAATTCACCCCTCCACTTT	CASSLTGSGDNSPLHF
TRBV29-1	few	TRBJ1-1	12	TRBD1	TGCAGCGTTGAGCCGACAGGGATGGAAGCTTTCTTT	CSVEPTGMEAFF
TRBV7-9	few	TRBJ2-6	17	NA	TGTGCCAGCAGCTTGTTTACCTGGTTGTCTGGGGCCAACGTCCTGACTTTC	CASSLFTWLSGANVLTF
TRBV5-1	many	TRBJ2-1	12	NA	TGCGCCAGCAGCATTCGTCCGAGGGAGCAGTTCTTC	CASSIRPREQFF
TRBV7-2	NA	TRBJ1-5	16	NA	TGTGCCAGCAGCTTAGGTCAAGACCGGGTTGTTAAGCCCCAGCATTTT	CASSLGQDRVVKPQHF
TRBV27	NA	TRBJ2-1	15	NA	TGTGCCAGCAACGCGGCCGGGACCTCCTACAATGAGCAGTTCTTC	CASNAAGTSYNEQFF
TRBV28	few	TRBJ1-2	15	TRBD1	TGTGCCAGCAGTCCCACTGGACAGGGGAGCTATGGCTACACCTTC	CASSPTGQGSYGYTF
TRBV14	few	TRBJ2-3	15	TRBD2	TGTGCCAGCAGCCATTCAGCGGGAGTGGGAGATACGCAGTATTTT	CASSHSAGVGDTQYF
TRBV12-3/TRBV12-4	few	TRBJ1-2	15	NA	TGTGCCAGCAGTCAAGTTTTCAGGGCGAGGGGTGGCTACACCTTC	CASSQVFRARGGYTF
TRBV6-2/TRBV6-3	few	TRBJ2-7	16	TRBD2	TGTGCCAGCAGCCTCCTAAGGACTAGCGGGTTGCGCGAGCAGTACTTC	CASSLLRTSGLREQYF
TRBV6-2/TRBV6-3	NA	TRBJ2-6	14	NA	TGTGCCAGCTTTAGGGGCCCTGGGGCCAACGTCCTGACTTTC	CASFRGPGANVLTF
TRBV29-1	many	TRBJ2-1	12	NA	TGCAGCGTGGATGGACGGTTGAATGAGCAGTTCTTC	CSVDGRLNEQFF
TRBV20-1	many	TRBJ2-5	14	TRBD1	TGCAGTGCTAGAAAGACAGGGACCCAAGAGACCCAGTACTTC	CSARKTGTQETQYF
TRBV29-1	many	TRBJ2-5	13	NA	TGCAGCGTTGGAGTGTCACCCCAAGAGACCCAGTACTTC	CSVGVSPQETQYF